Shown below are 4 T cell receptor beta chains from a single sample sequenced in a study of blood T cell repertoires in COVID-19. Produced via immunoSEQ multiplex PCR; TCRdb's table is partial and in-frame only. The repertoire holds approximately 200,000 clones, with around 89% as singletons. The source material was peripheral blood. The receptors here all came from a young woman with acute or convalescent COVID-19.

V gene TRBV18 combines with J gene TRBJ1-3; a weak D match, TRBD1 (6 bases). Per the germline V gene, CDR1 is KGHSH and CDR2 is LQKENI. Between the trimmed V and J ends, which lost 6 bases and 4 bases, there was a span of 16 bases. There are 15 residues in the CDR3. This CDR3 reads CASSQDRTSGNTIYF. The CDR3 DNA reads TGTGCCAGCTCGCAAGACAGGACTTCAGGAAACACCATATATTTT.

J is TRBJ2-3 and V is TRBV7-2; D uncertain. V was pared by 3 bases and J by 4 bases, with 8 bases between. The CDR3 consists of 13 residues. CDR1 and CDR2 from the germline V gene are SGHTA and FQGNSA. The CDR3 region is CASSFLMPDTQYF. The CDR3 region has the DNA TGTGCCAGCAGCTTCCTAATGCCAGATACGCAGTATTTT.

The chain couples TRBV7-2 to TRBJ2-7; 7 bases match TRBD2. The germline V gene has CDR1 SGHTA and CDR2 FQGNSA. The CDR3 loop spans 18 amino acids. V lost 1 base and J lost 0; bases outside the gene matches: 12. The chain's CDR3 is CASSLGGSRSGLSYEQYF. The CDR3 DNA reads TGTGCCAGCAGCTTAGGAGGCTCTCGTAGCGGGCTCTCCTACGAGCAGTACTTC.

The gene calls are TRBV29-1 and TRBJ1-4, with D unclear. The CDR3 extends over 13 amino acids. The V end was cut by 4 bases, the J end by 2 bases, with 8 bases between. Germline V gene data show CDR1 as SQVTM and CDR2 as ANQGSEA. The CDR3 DNA is TGCAGCGTTGTTAAGAGCACTAATGAAAAACTGTTTTTT. This sequence encodes CSVVKSTNEKLFF.